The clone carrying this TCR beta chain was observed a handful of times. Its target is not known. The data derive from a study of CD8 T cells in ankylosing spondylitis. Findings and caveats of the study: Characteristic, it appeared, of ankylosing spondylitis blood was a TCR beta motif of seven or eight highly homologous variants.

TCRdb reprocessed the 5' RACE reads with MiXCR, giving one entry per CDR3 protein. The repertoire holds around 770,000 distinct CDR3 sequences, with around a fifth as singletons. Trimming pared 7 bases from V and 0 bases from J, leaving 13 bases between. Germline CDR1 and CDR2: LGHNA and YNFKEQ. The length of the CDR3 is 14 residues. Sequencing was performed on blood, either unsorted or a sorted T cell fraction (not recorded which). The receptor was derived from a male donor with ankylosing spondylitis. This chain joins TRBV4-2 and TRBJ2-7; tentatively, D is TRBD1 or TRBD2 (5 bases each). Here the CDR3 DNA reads TGTGCCAGCAAGACCGGGACGGGCTCCTACGAGCAGTACTTC. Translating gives CASKTGTGSYEQYF.